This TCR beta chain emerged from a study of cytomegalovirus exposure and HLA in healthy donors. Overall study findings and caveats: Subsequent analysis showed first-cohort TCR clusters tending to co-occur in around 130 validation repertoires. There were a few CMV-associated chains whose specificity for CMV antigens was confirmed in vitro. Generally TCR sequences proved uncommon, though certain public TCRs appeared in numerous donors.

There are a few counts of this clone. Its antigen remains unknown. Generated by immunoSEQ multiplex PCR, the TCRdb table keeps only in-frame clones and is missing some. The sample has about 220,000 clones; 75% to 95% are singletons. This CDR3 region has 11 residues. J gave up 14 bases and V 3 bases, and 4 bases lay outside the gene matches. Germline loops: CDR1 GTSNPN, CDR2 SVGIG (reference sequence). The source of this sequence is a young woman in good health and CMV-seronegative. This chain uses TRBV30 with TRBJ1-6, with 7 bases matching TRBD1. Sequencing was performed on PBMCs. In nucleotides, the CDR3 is TGTGCCTGGAGGGGTACAGGGGCCCTCCACTTT. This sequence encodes CAWRGTGALHF.